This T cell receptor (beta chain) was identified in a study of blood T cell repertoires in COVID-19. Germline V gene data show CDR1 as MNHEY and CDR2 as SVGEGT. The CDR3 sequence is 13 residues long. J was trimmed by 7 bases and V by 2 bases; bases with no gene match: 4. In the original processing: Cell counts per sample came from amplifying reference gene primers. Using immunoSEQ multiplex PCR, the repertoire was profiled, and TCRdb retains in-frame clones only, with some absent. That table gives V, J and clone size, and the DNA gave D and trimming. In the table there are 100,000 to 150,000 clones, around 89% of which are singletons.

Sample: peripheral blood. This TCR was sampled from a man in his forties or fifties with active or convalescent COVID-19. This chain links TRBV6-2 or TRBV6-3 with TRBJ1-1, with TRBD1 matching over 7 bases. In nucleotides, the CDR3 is TGTGCCAGCAGTTACAGGGGGCGAGTTGAAGCTTTCTTT. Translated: CASSYRGRVEAFF.